Presented here are 24 T cell receptor beta chains from one specimen sequenced in a study of blood T cell repertoires in COVID-19. The protocol was immunoSEQ multiplex PCR, while the TCRdb copy is restricted to in-frame clones and leaves out a portion. The sample has tens of thousands of clones; approximately 92% are singletons. Sequenced sample: peripheral blood. The receptors here all came from a woman between 50 and 59 years old with active COVID-19.

The chain employs TRBV7-9 and TRBJ2-5; no firm D call. Trimming took off 0 bases at V and 4 bases at J, with 12 bases between the two ends. Per germline, CDR1 SEHNR and CDR2 FQNEAQ (reference sequence). The CDR3 has 15 residues. For the CDR3, the DNA is TGTGCCAGCAGCTTAGCAGAAGTTGAGAGAGAGACCCAGTACTTC. Translated: CASSLAEVERETQYF.

The chain employs TRBV7-9 and TRBJ1-2; the match to TRBD1 covers 10 bases. The germline gives CDR1 SEHNR, CDR2 FQNEAQ (reference sequence). V lost 5 bases to trimming and J lost 4 bases; unmatched junction nucleotides: 10. The CDR3 runs to 16 residues. The CDR3 DNA reads TGTGCCAGCAGCCCCCCCGGGACAGGGGTTGGCTATGGCTACACCTTC. It codes for CASSPPGTGVGYGYTF.

The chain employs TRBV21-1 and TRBJ2-4; TRBD1, the table's D call, lacks a check against the DNA. TRBV21-1 is termed a pseudogene. The CDR3 covers 19 residues. The CDR3: CASSKGLGQGLLAKNIQYF. DNA of the CDR3: TGTGCCAGCAGCAAAGGTTTGGGACAGGGCCTTCTAGCCAAAAACATTCAGTACTTC.

This clone has just one count. V usage is TRBV7-3 and J usage is TRBJ2-3; D not resolved. The CDR3 loop spans 13 amino acids. Germline V gives CDR1 SGHTA, CDR2 FQGTGA. V was shortened by 2 bases and J by 6 bases, with 9 bases between the two germline ends. CDR3 sequence (DNA): TGTGCCAGCAGCTTAGGAGCCTCGGATACGCAGTATTTT. Protein product: CASSLGASDTQYF.

This clone showed up just a few times. The rearrangement links TRBV19 to TRBJ1-5, with 9 bases identical to TRBD1. This CDR3 region has 14 residues. J gave up 7 bases and V 6 bases, and 7 bases lay outside the gene matches. Germline CDR1 reads LNHDA; CDR2 reads SQIVND (reference sequence). CDR3 bases: TGTGCCAGTAGGGACGGGACAGGGATCCAGCCCCAGCATTTT. Translation: CASRDGTGIQPQHF.

The chain joins TRBV2 to TRBJ1-2; tentative D call: TRBD1 (6 bases). Trimming left V 11 bases short and J 4 bases short, with 17 bases between. The germline V gene encodes CDR1 SNHLY and CDR2 FYNNEI. This CDR3 spans 13 amino acids. CDR3 DNA: TGTGCCGGGACGACAGGCCGACTCTATGGCTACACCTTC. Translation: CAGTTGRLYGYTF.

This chain links TRBV3-1 (or the pseudogene TRBV3-2) with TRBJ1-4; D not certain. V gave up 5 bases and J gave up 3 bases, with 13 bases separating them. Germline V CDR1 and CDR2: LGHDT, YNNKEL (reference sequence). This CDR3 has 15 residues. The CDR3 bases are TGTGCCAGCAGCGTATTCGTTACGGCTAATGAAAAACTGTTTTTT. The encoded protein is CASSVFVTANEKLFF.

With regard to this clone: The junction departs from the called germline gene at one end, perhaps through a read error. This chain connects TRBV18 to TRBJ2-7; possible D gene TRBD1, 6 bases. Per the germline V gene, CDR1 is KGHSH and CDR2 is LQKENI. CDR3 length equals 13 residues. In DNA, the CDR3 is TGTGCCAGCTCACCGGAGGACAGTCCCCCTTTTCGCTTC. Amino acid sequence: CASSPEDSPPFRF.

This clone was seen more than once but under ten times. J is TRBJ1-5 and V is TRBV19, with 7 bases that match TRBD1. V dropped 3 bases and J dropped 4; count of bases not matched to a gene: 3. This CDR3 is built from 14 residues. Germline V lookup: CDR1 LNHDA, CDR2 SQIVND (reference sequence). CDR3 in amino acids: CASSMGQKNQPQHF. CDR3 in DNA: TGTGCCAGTAGTATGGGACAGAAAAATCAGCCCCAGCATTTT.

The V call is TRBV2, the J call TRBJ2-7; weak D call: TRBD2 (5 bases). Germline CDR1 reads SNHLY; CDR2 reads FYNNEI. Trimming removed 4 bases from V and 2 bases from J, with 21 bases in between. The CDR3 runs 17 residues. The CDR3: CASSGEPPLTHAYEQYF. In DNA, the CDR3 is TGTGCCAGCAGTGGGGAGCCGCCCCTAACGCATGCCTACGAGCAGTACTTC.

This rearrangement joins TRBV6-4 to TRBJ2-3, with 10 bases aligning to TRBD2. The germline gives CDR1 MRHNA, CDR2 SNTAGT. This CDR3 has 14 amino acids. J gave up 4 bases and V 5 bases, and 3 bases lay outside the gene matches. CDR3 DNA: TGTGCCAGCAGTAGCGGGAGGGCCTCAGATACGCAGTATTTT. Translated, it gives CASSSGRASDTQYF.

The J gene is TRBJ2-1, the V gene TRBV19; D uncertain. V lost 3 bases to trimming and J lost 5 bases, with 11 bases between them. The CDR3 extends over 14 amino acids. Germline CDR1 LNHDA, CDR2 SQIVND (reference sequence). CDR3 DNA sequence: TGTGCCAGTAGTATCTGGCGGCACGACAATGAGCAGTTCTTC. Its translation: CASSIWRHDNEQFF.

The gene calls are TRBV4-2 and TRBJ1-1; D is uncertain. The CDR3 sequence is 13 residues long. V lost 0 bases and J 2 bases, leaving 4 bases between the germline ends. The germline gives CDR1 LGHNA, CDR2 YNFKEQ. The DNA for the CDR3 is TGTGCCAGCAGCCAAGACACTAACACTGAAGCTTTCTTT. The encoded protein is CASSQDTNTEAFF.

This chain connects TRBV6-5 to TRBJ1-4, with 8 bases fitting TRBD1. Looked up from germline, CDR1 is MNHEY and CDR2 is SVGAGI. The CDR3 runs to 14 residues. With 5 bases clipped from V and 8 bases from J, the junction kept 7 bases outside the gene matches. The CDR3 DNA reads as TGTGCCAGCAGTCAGGACAGGGTGGAAGAAAAACTGTTTTTT. Translating gives CASSQDRVEEKLFF.

The gene calls are TRBV9 and TRBJ2-7; TRBD2 agrees at 14 bases. V dropped 3 bases and J dropped 5; count of bases not matched to a gene: 4. CDR3 length: 15 residues. Germline V gives CDR1 SGDLS, CDR2 YYNGEE. The CDR3 sequence is CASSGLAGGINEQYF. Written as DNA, the CDR3 is TGTGCCAGCAGCGGACTAGCGGGAGGGATTAACGAGCAGTACTTC.

The gene calls are TRBV19 and TRBJ1-1, with D perhaps matching TRBD1 (6 bases). Germline CDR1 and CDR2: LNHDA and SQIVND (reference sequence). This CDR3 contains 13 residues. V gave up 4 bases and J gave up 7 bases, with 13 bases separating them. The CDR3 DNA is TGTGCCAGTAGTAGAGTCCAGGGGAATGAAGCTTTCTTT. Its protein product is CASSRVQGNEAFF.

The chain carries TRBV6-5 and TRBJ1-2; TRBD1 is a possible D gene (5 bases). V dropped 6 bases and J dropped 4 bases, with 18 bases sitting between them. Germline V gives CDR1 MNHEY, CDR2 SVGAGI. The CDR3 spans 15 residues. In DNA, the CDR3 is TGTGCCAGCAGGCCCCCCCAGGGTCAGACCTATGGCTACACCTTC. It translates to CASRPPQGQTYGYTF.

The rearrangement joins TRBV5-1 to TRBJ2-1; 13 nucleotides line up with TRBD2. The length of the CDR3 is 19 residues. Germline lookup yields CDR1 SGHRS and CDR2 YFSETQ. V trimming: 4 bases; J trimming: 0 bases; junction bases outside the gene matches: 10. CDR3 sequence reads: CASSPRLAGGLSSYNEQFF. The CDR3 nucleotides read TGCGCCAGCAGCCCTCGACTAGCGGGAGGCCTTAGCTCCTACAATGAGCAGTTCTTC.

The chain joins TRBV6-1 to TRBJ1-3, with D possibly TRBD1 on 5 matching bases. The CDR3 is made up of 15 amino acids. From germline, CDR1 is MNHNS and CDR2 SASEGT. Trimming took off 6 bases at V and 4 bases at J, with 16 bases between the two ends. CDR3 bases: TGTGCCAGCAGACCAAGGGGCGGGGGGGGAAACACCATATATTTT. Protein product: CASRPRGGGGNTIYF.

CDR3 sequence: CASSPRGGGAMAGGANEQFF. The DNA for the CDR3 is TGTGCCAGCAGCCCCCGGGGAGGGGGCGCTATGGCGGGAGGGGCCAATGAGCAGTTCTTC. The V and J genes are TRBV7-3 and TRBJ2-1; 9 nucleotides agree with TRBD2. There are 20 residues in the CDR3. Unmatched junction bases numbered 23, after V lost 5 bases and J lost 6 bases. Germline V gene sequence: CDR1 SGHTA, CDR2 FQGTGA.

The chain has TRBV2 and TRBJ2-3; 14 bases are a match to TRBD2. The CDR3 consists of 18 residues. Unmatched junction bases numbered 12, after V lost 6 bases and J lost 4 bases. Germline V gene sequence: CDR1 SNHLY, CDR2 FYNNEI. The CDR3 here is CASSPEGLAGVQADTQYF. CDR3 DNA sequence: TGTGCCAGCAGCCCAGAGGGACTAGCGGGAGTACAGGCAGATACGCAGTATTTT.

This chain links TRBV7-2 with TRBJ2-2, with a tentative D call TRBD2 (5 bases). Germline V lookup: CDR1 SGHTA, CDR2 FQGNSA. The CDR3 totals 14 residues. The V end was cut by 2 bases, the J end by 6 bases, with 10 bases between. CDR3 in DNA: TGTGCCAGCAGCTTATACGGGAAATCCGGGGAGCTGTTTTTT. This codes for CASSLYGKSGELFF.

J is TRBJ2-1 and V is TRBV10-1; tentative D call: TRBD1 (6 bases). Germline V CDR1 and CDR2: WNHNN, SYGVQD (reference sequence). The CDR3 is 14 amino acids. V was pared by 8 bases and J by 7 bases, with 18 bases between. This chain's CDR3 is CASSQGGRLNEQFF. CDR3 in DNA: TGCGCCAGCTCACAGGGTGGCCGGTTGAATGAGCAGTTCTTC.

The V and J genes are TRBV7-2 and TRBJ2-2; the match to TRBD2 covers 7 bases. CDR1 and CDR2 from the germline V gene are SGHTA and FQGNSA. V gave up 8 bases and J gave up 5 bases; unmatched junction bases: 2. The CDR3 spans 12 residues. The CDR3 reads CASGLGTGELFF. CDR3 sequence (DNA): TGTGCCAGCGGACTAGGGACCGGGGAGCTGTTTTTT. The whole variable domain, remainder taken from reference TRBV7-2 and TRBJ2-2, is GAGVSQSPSNKVTEKGKDVELRCDPISGHTALYWYRQSLGQGLEFLIYFQGNSAPDKSGLPSDRFSAERTGGSVSTLTIQRTQQEDSAVYLCASGLGTGELFFGEGSRLTVL.